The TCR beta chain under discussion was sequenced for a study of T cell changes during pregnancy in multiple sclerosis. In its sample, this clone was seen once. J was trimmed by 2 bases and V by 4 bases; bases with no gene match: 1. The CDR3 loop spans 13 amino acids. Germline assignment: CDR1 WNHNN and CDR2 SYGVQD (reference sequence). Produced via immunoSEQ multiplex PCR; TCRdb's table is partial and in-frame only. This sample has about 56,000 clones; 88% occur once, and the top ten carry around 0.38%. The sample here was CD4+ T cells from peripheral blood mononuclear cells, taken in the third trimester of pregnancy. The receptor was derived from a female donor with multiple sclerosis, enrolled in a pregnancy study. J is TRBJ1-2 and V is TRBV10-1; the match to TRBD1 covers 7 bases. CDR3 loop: CASSGGQNYGYTF. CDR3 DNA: TGCGCCAGCAGTGGGGGACAGAACTATGGCTACACCTTC.